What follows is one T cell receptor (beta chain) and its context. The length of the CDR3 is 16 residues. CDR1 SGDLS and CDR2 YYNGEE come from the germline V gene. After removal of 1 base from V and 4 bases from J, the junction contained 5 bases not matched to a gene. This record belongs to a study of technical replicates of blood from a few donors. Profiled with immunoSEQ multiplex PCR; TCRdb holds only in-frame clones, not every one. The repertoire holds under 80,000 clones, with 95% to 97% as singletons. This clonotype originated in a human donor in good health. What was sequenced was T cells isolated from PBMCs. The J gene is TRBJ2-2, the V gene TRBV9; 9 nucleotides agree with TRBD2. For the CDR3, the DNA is TGTGCCAGCAGCGTATTTCTAGCGGGATTCACCGGGGAGCTGTTTTTT. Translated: CASSVFLAGFTGELFF.